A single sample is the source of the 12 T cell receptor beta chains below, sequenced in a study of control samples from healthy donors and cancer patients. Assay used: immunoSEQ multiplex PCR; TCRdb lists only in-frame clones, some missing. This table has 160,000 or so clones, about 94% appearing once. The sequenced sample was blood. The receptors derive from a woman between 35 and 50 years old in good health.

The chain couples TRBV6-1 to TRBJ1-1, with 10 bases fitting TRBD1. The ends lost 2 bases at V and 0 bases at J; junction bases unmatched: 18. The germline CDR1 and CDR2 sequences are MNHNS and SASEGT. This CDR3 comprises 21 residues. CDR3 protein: CASSEPRYPGQGVWVNTEAFF. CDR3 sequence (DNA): TGTGCCAGCAGTGAACCCAGATACCCCGGACAGGGGGTCTGGGTGAACACTGAAGCTTTCTTT.

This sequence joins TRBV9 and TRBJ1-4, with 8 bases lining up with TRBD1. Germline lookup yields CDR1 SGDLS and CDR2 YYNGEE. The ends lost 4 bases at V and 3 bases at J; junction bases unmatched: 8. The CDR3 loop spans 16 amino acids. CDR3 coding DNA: TGTGCCAGCAGCCCATCAGGGGGCGAGGCTAATGAAAAACTGTTTTTT. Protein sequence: CASSPSGGEANEKLFF.

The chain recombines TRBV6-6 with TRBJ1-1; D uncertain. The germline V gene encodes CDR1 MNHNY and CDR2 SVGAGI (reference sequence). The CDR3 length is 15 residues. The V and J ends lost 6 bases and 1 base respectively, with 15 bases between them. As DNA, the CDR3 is TGTGCCAGCAGGTCCCTTGTGGGCAGGAACACTGAAGCTTTCTTT. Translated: CASRSLVGRNTEAFF.

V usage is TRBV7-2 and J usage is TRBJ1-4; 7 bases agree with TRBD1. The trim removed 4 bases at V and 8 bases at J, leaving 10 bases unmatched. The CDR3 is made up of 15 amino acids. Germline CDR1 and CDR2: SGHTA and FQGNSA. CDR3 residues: CASSSIDRVGEKLFF. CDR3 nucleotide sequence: TGTGCCAGCAGCTCGATTGACAGGGTGGGAGAAAAACTGTTTTTT.

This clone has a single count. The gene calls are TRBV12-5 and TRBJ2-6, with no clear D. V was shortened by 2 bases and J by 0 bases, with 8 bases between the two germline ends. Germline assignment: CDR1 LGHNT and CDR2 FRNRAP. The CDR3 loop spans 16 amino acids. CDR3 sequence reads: CASGLPRVSGANVLTF. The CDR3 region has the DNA TGTGCTAGTGGTTTGCCCAGAGTCTCTGGGGCCAACGTCCTGACTTTC.

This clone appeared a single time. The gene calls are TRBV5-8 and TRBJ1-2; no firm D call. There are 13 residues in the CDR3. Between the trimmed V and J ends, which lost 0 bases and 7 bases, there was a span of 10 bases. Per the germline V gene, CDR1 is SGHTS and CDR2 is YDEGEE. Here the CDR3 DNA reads TGTGCCAGCAGCTTGGACCGGGGTGGTGGCTACACCTTC. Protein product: CASSLDRGGGYTF.

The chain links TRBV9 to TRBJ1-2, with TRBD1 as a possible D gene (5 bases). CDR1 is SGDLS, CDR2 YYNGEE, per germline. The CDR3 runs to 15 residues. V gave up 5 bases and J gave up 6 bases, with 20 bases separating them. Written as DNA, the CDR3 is TGTGCCAGCAGTCCGGTGGCAGGGAATTATCATGGCTACACCTTC. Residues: CASSPVAGNYHGYTF.

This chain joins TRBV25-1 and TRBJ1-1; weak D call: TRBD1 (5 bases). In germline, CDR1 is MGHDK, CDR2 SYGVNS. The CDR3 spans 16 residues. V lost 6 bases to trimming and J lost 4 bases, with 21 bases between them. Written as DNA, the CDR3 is TGTGCCAGCAGCGCCCACTCGGCGGCTGGGGGCACTGAAGCTTTCTTT. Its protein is CASSAHSAAGGTEAFF.

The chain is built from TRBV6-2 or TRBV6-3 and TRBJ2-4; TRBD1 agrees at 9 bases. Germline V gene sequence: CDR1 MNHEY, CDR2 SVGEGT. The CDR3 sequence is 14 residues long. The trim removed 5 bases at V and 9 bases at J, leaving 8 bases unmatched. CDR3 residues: CASSASGTGSIQYF. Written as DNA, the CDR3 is TGTGCCAGCAGTGCCTCCGGGACAGGGAGCATTCAGTACTTC.

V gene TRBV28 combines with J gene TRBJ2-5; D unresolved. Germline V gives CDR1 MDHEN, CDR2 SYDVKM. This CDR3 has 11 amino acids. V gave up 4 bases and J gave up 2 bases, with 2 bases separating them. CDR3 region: CASSSQETQYF. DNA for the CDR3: TGTGCCAGCAGTTCACAAGAGACCCAGTACTTC.

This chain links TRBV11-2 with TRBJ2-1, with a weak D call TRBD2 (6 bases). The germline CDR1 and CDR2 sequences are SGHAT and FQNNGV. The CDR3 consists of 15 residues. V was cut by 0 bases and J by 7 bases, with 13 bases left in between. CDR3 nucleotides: TGTGCCAGCAGCTTAGATCTCGCGGGGACGAATGAGCAGTTCTTC. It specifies CASSLDLAGTNEQFF.

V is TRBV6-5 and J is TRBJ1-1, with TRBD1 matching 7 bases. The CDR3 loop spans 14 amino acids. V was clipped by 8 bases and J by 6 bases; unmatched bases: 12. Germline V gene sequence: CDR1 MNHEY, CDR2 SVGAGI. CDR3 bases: TGTGCCAGCCCTCACCCGCGACAGGGTGCTGAAGCTTTCTTT. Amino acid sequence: CASPHPRQGAEAFF.